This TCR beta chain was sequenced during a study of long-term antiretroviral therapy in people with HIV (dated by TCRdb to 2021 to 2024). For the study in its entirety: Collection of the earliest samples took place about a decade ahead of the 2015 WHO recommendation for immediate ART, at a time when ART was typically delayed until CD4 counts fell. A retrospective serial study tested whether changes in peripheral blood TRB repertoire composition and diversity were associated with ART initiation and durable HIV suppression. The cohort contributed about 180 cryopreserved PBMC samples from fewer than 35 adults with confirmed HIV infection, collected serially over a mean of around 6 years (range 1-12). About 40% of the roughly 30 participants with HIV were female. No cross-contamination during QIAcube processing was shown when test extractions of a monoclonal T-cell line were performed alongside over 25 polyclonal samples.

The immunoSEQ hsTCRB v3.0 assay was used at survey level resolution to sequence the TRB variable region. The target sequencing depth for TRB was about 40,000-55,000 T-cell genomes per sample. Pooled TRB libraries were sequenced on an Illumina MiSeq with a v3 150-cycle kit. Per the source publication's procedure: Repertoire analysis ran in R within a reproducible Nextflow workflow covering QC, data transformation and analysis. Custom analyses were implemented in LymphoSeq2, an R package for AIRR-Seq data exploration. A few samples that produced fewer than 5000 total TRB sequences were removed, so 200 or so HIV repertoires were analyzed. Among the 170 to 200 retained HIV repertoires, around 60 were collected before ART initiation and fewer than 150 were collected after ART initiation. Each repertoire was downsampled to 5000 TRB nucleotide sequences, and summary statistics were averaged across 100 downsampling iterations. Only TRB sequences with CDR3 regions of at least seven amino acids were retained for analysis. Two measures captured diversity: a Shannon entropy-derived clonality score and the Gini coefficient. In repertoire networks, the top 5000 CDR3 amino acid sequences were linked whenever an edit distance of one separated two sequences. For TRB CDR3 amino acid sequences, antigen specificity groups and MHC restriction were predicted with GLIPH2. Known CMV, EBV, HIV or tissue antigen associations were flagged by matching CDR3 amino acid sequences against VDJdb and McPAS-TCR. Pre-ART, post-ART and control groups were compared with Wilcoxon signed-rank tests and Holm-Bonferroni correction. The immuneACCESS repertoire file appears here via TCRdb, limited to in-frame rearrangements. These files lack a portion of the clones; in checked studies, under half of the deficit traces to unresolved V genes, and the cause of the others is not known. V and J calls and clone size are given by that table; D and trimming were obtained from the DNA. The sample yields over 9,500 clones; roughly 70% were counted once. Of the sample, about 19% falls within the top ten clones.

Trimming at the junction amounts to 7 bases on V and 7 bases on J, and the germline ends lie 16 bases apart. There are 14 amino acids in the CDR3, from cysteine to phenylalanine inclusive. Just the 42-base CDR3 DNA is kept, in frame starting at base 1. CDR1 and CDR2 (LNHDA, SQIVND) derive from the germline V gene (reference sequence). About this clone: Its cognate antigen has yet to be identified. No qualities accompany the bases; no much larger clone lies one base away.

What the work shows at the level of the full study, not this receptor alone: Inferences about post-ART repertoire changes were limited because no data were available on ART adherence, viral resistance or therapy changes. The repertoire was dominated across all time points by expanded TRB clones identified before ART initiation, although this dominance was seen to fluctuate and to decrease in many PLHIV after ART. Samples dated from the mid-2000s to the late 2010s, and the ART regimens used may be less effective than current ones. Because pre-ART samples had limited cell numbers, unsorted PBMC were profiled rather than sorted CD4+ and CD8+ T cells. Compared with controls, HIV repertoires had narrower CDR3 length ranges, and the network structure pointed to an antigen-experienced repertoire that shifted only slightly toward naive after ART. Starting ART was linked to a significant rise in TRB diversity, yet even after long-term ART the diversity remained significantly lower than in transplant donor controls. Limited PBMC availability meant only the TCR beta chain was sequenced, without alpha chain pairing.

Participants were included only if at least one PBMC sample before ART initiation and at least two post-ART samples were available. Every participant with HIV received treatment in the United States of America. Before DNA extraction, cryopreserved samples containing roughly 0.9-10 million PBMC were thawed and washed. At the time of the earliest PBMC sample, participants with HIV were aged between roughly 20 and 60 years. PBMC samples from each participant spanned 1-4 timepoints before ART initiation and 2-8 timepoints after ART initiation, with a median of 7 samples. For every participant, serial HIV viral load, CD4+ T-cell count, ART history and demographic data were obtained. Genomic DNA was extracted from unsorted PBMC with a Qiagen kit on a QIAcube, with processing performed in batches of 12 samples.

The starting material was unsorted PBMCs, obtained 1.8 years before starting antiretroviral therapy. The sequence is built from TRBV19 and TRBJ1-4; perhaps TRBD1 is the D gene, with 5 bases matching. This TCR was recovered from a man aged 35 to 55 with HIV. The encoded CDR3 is CASTSGAVGEKLFF. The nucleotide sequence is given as TGTGCCAGTACATCTGGGGCGGTGGGTGAAAAACTGTTTTTT.